This T cell receptor (beta chain) was obtained from a study of blood T cells in healthy people across ages. Alongside a J-beta primer mix, a sample-barcoded 5' primer served in a second PCR lasting roughly 7 to 12 cycles. TCRdb reprocessed the 5' RACE reads with MiXCR, giving one entry per CDR3 protein. The table records approximately 900,000 distinct CDR3 sequences, 25% to 30% of them present only once. No fewer than 5 micrograms of total RNA were isolated from every sample. This clonotype was seen more than once but under ten times. Its target is unknown. Findings and caveats of the study: Donor CMV status, an unknown factor, possibly confounded changes in expanded clonotypes.

The CDR3 is 12 residues long. V was cut by 5 bases and J by 5 bases, with 9 bases left in between. From germline, CDR1 is LGHDT and CDR2 YNNKEL (reference sequence). These same records also appear under a second study, on T cells of mothers and their children. That report notes: A few healthy Caucasian mothers and their six children donated.

Sequencing input: blood. The TCR originated in a woman aged 40 to 50 in good health. This chain joins TRBV3-1 and TRBJ1-1; unclear D gene. DNA for the CDR3: TGTGCCAGCAGCGAGGGTAAGACTGAAGCTTTCTTT. Amino acid sequence: CASSEGKTEAFF.